These T cell receptor beta chains were read from a single sample in a study of T cell repertoires in cytomegalovirus infection. Each CDR3 protein gets one entry after TCRdb re-called the reads with MiXCR. The table has 180,000 or so distinct CDR3 sequences, about 17% seen once; the top ten hold approximately 25%. Sequencing was performed on CD8+ T cells from PBMCs. These receptors all stem from a human donor in good health (CMV status not recorded). Some clones in this sample may be carry-over from other donors' samples. The CDR3 runs from the conserved cysteine through the conserved F or W. Fields, in order: V gene, D gene, clone size, J gene, CDR3 protein, CDR3 DNA. The D gene is left open where the match is weak. Rows may omit the clone size; those that give it use once, few, many or a size class.

>TRBV6-1|TRBD1|few|TRBJ1-2
CASSELIQTGNYGYTF
TGTGCCAGCAGTGAACTGATCCAGACAGGGAACTATGGCTACACCTTC
>TRBV18|NA|NA|TRBJ1-5
CASSPAQAGQWMNSNQPQHF
TGTGCCAGCTCACCAGCACAGGCAGGACAGTGGATGAATAGCAATCAGCCCCAGCATTTT
>TRBV6-6|TRBD1|NA|TRBJ1-1
CASSPWTGWDTEAFF
TGTGCCAGCAGTCCCTGGACAGGGTGGGACACTGAAGCTTTCTTT
>TRBV7-9|NA|few|TRBJ1-1
CASSLGDPGRTEAFF
TGTGCCAGCAGCTTAGGAGATCCGGGGCGCACTGAAGCTTTCTTT
>TRBV28|NA|few|TRBJ1-6
CASSWGLSYNSPLHF
TGTGCCAGCAGTTGGGGGCTCTCCTATAATTCACCCCTCCACTTT
>TRBV12-3/TRBV12-4|NA|NA|TRBJ1-2
CASSLVPFSSGYTF
TGTGCCAGCAGTTTAGTCCCCTTCTCGAGTGGCTACACCTTC
>TRBV28|TRBD1|few|TRBJ1-1
CASTRDRGSEAFF
TGTGCCAGCACCCGGGACAGGGGGTCTGAAGCTTTCTTT
>TRBV27|NA|few|TRBJ2-5
CASSFGSGTQYF
TGTGCCAGCAGTTTCGGGTCCGGGACCCAGTACTTC
>TRBV7-8|NA|few|TRBJ2-7
CASSLVQSQVYEQYF
TGTGCCAGCAGCTTAGTACAAAGCCAAGTCTACGAGCAGTACTTC
>TRBV12-3/TRBV12-4|NA|many|TRBJ1-2
CASSPSGAYGYTF
TGTGCCAGCAGTCCCTCCGGGGCCTATGGCTACACCTTC
>TRBV7-6|NA|NA|TRBJ2-7
CASSFYGTEVYEQYF
TGTGCCAGCAGCTTTTACGGGACGGAGGTCTACGAGCAGTACTTC
>TRBV14|NA|few|TRBJ2-5
CASSQDYETQYF
TGTGCCAGCAGCCAAGATTATGAGACCCAGTACTTC
>TRBV7-2|NA|few|TRBJ2-7
CASSLVAAFSYEQYF
TGTGCCAGCAGCTTAGTGGCGGCCTTCTCCTACGAGCAGTACTTC
>TRBV7-9|TRBD2|NA|TRBJ2-5
CASSFLTAGGILQETQYF
TGTGCCAGCAGCTTTTTGACGGCCGGGGGGATCCTCCAAGAGACCCAGTACTTC
>TRBV7-9|NA|few|TRBJ2-5
CASSLPFPQETQYF
TGTGCCAGCAGCCTCCCTTTTCCCCAAGAGACCCAGTACTTC
>TRBV7-3|TRBD1|few|TRBJ1-2
CASSPGQGLNYGYTF
TGTGCCAGCAGCCCGGGACAGGGCCTTAACTATGGCTACACCTTC
>TRBV7-3|NA|few|TRBJ2-7
CASSFRGPNYEQYF
TGTGCCAGCAGCTTCCGGGGGCCAAATTACGAGCAGTACTTC
>TRBV20-1|NA|NA|TRBJ2-5
CSASPRDQETQYF
TGCAGTGCTAGCCCTAGGGATCAAGAGACCCAGTACTTC
>TRBV7-3|TRBD1|few|TRBJ2-1
CASSLTVGTGPYNEQFF
TGTGCCAGCAGCTTAACGGTGGGGACAGGACCCTACAATGAGCAGTTCTTC
>TRBV7-9|NA|few|TRBJ2-5
CASSLLGGRETQYF
TGTGCCAGCAGCTTACTCGGAGGCAGGGAGACCCAGTACTTC
>TRBV9|TRBD1|NA|TRBJ1-2
CASSDPGQATAYYGYTF
TGTGCCAGCAGCGACCCGGGACAGGCAACAGCCTACTATGGCTACACCTTC
>TRBV28|TRBD1|NA|TRBJ2-7
CASSYRDRGTFYEQYF
TGTGCCAGCAGTTACCGGGACAGGGGGACCTTCTACGAGCAGTACTTC
>TRBV5-5|TRBD2|NA|TRBJ2-3
CASSLNSGGTDTQYF
TGTGCCAGCAGCTTGAATAGCGGGGGGACAGATACGCAGTATTTT
>TRBV28|TRBD1|few|TRBJ2-1
CASRGKDRALNEQFF
TGTGCCAGCAGGGGAAAAGACAGGGCACTCAATGAGCAGTTCTTC
>TRBV30|TRBD2|NA|TRBJ2-1
CAWRASGYNEQFF
TGTGCCTGGAGGGCTAGCGGGTACAATGAGCAGTTCTTC
>TRBV6-2/TRBV6-3|TRBD1|NA|TRBJ2-1
CASSVRDSISNEQFF
TGTGCCAGCAGTGTCCGGGACAGCATTAGCAATGAGCAGTTCTTC
>TRBV28|TRBD1|NA|TRBJ2-2
CASRARQGAGELFF
TGTGCCAGCAGGGCGAGACAGGGGGCCGGGGAGCTGTTTTTT
>TRBV7-2|NA|few|TRBJ1-3
CASNPEFDSGNTIYF
TGTGCCAGCAACCCAGAGTTCGACTCTGGAAACACCATATATTTT
>TRBV12-3/TRBV12-4|TRBD1|few|TRBJ1-2
CASTSGGNGYTF
TGTGCCAGCACCTCAGGGGGCAATGGCTACACCTTC
>TRBV18|NA|NA|TRBJ2-3
CASSPPMDTQYF
TGTGCCAGCTCACCACCTATGGATACGCAGTATTTT
>TRBV7-8|NA|NA|TRBJ1-1
CASAGQPTEAFF
TGTGCCAGCGCAGGGCAGCCGACGGAAGCTTTCTTT
>TRBV2|NA|few|TRBJ1-2
CASSATADKNYGYTF
TGTGCCAGCAGTGCGACGGCAGATAAAAACTATGGCTACACCTTC
>TRBV6-5|NA|few|TRBJ2-5
CASSYLKTQYF
TGTGCCAGCAGTTACCTCAAGACCCAGTACTTC
>TRBV5-5|NA|NA|TRBJ1-1
CASSLWQGFEAFF
TGTGCCAGCAGCTTGTGGCAGGGCTTTGAAGCTTTCTTT
>TRBV6-2/TRBV6-3|TRBD1|NA|TRBJ2-1
CASSYQGAERLSSYNEQFF
TGTGCCAGCAGTTACCAGGGGGCAGAGCGGCTAAGCTCCTACAATGAGCAGTTCTTC
>TRBV7-9|NA|few|TRBJ2-3
CASSSGDSTDTQYF
TGTGCCAGCAGCTCCGGAGATAGCACAGATACGCAGTATTTT
>TRBV27|NA|NA|TRBJ1-6
CASSLGDPSSYNSPLHF
TGTGCCAGCAGTCTCGGAGACCCGAGCTCCTATAATTCACCCCTCCACTTT
>TRBV7-9|TRBD1|NA|TRBJ1-4
CASSGGQTFNEKLFF
TGTGCCAGCTCAGGGGGACAGACATTTAATGAAAAACTGTTTTTT
>TRBV4-1|NA|NA|TRBJ1-6
CASSHTTGGNSPLHF
TGCGCCAGCAGCCATACCACCGGGGGTAATTCACCCCTCCACTTT
>TRBV28|TRBD1|few|TRBJ2-5
CASSRADRGPRETQYF
TGTGCCAGCAGTCGCGCCGACAGGGGCCCTCGAGAGACCCAGTACTTC
>TRBV12-3/TRBV12-4|NA|once|TRBJ1-1
CASRDGAGTEAFF
TGTGCCAGCAGAGATGGTGCTGGCACTGAAGCTTTCTTT
>TRBV2|TRBD2|few|TRBJ2-5
CASSEGLMGLAEETQYF
TGTGCCAGCAGCGAAGGGTTGATGGGACTAGCGGAAGAGACCCAGTACTTC
>TRBV2|TRBD1|NA|TRBJ1-1
CAIHRTGGFATEAFF
TGTGCCATCCATAGGACAGGGGGCTTCGCCACTGAAGCTTTCTTT
>TRBV12-3/TRBV12-4|TRBD1|NA|TRBJ1-6
CASSLDPGTALHF
TGTGCCAGCAGTTTAGACCCCGGGACAGCCCTCCACTTT
>TRBV14|TRBD2|NA|TRBJ2-1
CASSQGGGAINEQFF
TGTGCCAGCAGCCAGGGCGGGGGGGCCATCAATGAGCAGTTCTTC
>TRBV14|NA|NA|TRBJ1-1
CASSQRGRGREAFF
TGTGCCAGCAGCCAACGGGGCAGGGGACGCGAAGCTTTCTTT
>TRBV28|NA|NA|TRBJ2-7
CASRPRTGLYEQYF
TGTGCCAGCAGACCACGGACGGGATTGTACGAGCAGTACTTC
>TRBV7-6|NA|NA|TRBJ2-3
CASTSKVGGTDTQYF
TGTGCCAGCACCTCTAAGGTGGGGGGCACAGATACGCAGTATTTT
>TRBV10-2|NA|few|TRBJ2-3
CASSDLRGKYF
TGCGCCAGCAGTGATTTGAGGGGGAAGTATTTT
>TRBV28|NA|few|TRBJ2-6
CASSLWRGLAMGANVLTF
TGTGCCAGCAGTTTATGGCGGGGGCTGGCCATGGGGGCCAACGTCCTGACTTTC
>TRBV27|TRBD2|few|TRBJ2-3
CASSQLAGGLADTQYF
TGTGCCAGCAGTCAGCTAGCGGGGGGGCTCGCAGATACGCAGTATTTT
>TRBV2|NA|few|TRBJ1-5
CASSVGGNQPQHF
TGTGCCAGCAGTGTAGGTGGCAATCAGCCCCAGCATTTT
>TRBV7-9|NA|NA|TRBJ2-7
CASSSRGGTSSSYEQYF
TGTGCCAGCAGCAGCCGGGGAGGAACCTCTAGCTCCTACGAGCAGTACTTC
>TRBV12-3/TRBV12-4|NA|few|TRBJ2-2
CASNRFGRIKNTGELFF
TGTGCCAGCAATCGGTTTGGCAGAATTAAGAACACCGGGGAGCTGTTTTTT
>TRBV6-6|TRBD1|NA|TRBJ2-1
CASRPGTGMHEQFF
TGTGCCAGCAGGCCCGGGACAGGGATGCATGAGCAGTTCTTC
>TRBV19|TRBD1|few|TRBJ1-1
CASSMSPGQGKTEAFF
TGTGCCAGTAGCATGTCACCGGGACAGGGGAAAACTGAAGCTTTCTTT
>TRBV2|NA|NA|TRBJ2-2
CASRPADGRAGELFF
TGTGCCAGCAGACCGGCCGACGGGCGGGCCGGGGAGCTGTTTTTT
>TRBV7-1|NA|few|TRBJ2-7
CASSSAVAEQYF
TGTGCCAGCAGCTCAGCGGTGGCCGAGCAGTACTTC
>TRBV4-1|NA|NA|TRBJ2-7
CASSQDRRQGGEQYF
TGCGCCAGCAGCCAAGATAGACGCCAGGGAGGCGAGCAGTACTTC
>TRBV7-2|NA|NA|TRBJ1-2
CASFTGDVEGYTF
TGTGCCAGCTTCACGGGGGATGTTGAAGGCTACACCTTC